These 14 T cell receptor beta chains came from one sample sequenced in a study of blood T cell repertoires in COVID-19. Sequencing was performed with immunoSEQ multiplex PCR; in TCRdb, only in-frame clones are kept and a portion is missing. Altogether approximately 150,000 clones are present, 70% to 90% being singletons, with the ten largest covering 4%. Material: peripheral blood. The origin of the receptors is a woman in her sixties or seventies with acute or convalescent COVID-19.

This clone was detected once. The rearrangement joins TRBV7-8 to TRBJ2-3, with 11 positions matching TRBD2. The CDR3 is made up of 18 amino acids. The V gene end was trimmed by 3 bases and the J gene end by 7 bases; junction bases not matched to a gene: 15. Germline assignment: CDR1 SGHVS and CDR2 FQNEAQ. The CDR3 DNA sequence: TGTGCCAGCAGCTTTACGTTGGCTAGCGGGGGGCTTGGAAATACGCAGTATTTT. It encodes CASSFTLASGGLGNTQYF.

In DNA form, the CDR3 reads TGTGCCAGCAGCCAAGAAAGTCACAGGGGGAATGAAAAACTGTTTTTT. It is translated as CASSQESHRGNEKLFF. The chain links TRBV3-1 (or the pseudogene TRBV3-2) to TRBJ1-4; 8 bases line up with TRBD1. V trimming: 0 bases; J trimming: 5 bases; junction bases outside the gene matches: 5. This CDR3 region has 16 residues. CDR1 is LGHDT, CDR2 YNNKEL, per germline (reference sequence).

This clone has a handful of counts. The V and J genes are TRBV19 and TRBJ2-2, with D unclear. The CDR3 is 12 residues long. Trimming left V 4 bases short and J 5 bases short, with 5 bases between. Per germline, CDR1 LNHDA and CDR2 SQIVND (reference sequence). The CDR3 spells CASSTLTGELFF. The CDR3, as DNA: TGTGCCAGTAGTACCCTAACCGGGGAGCTGTTTTTT.

The CDR3 here is CAWSVLRTGVYGNTIYF. In DNA, the CDR3 is TGTGCCTGGAGTGTACTAAGGACAGGGGTGTATGGAAACACCATATATTTT. V gene TRBV30 combines with J gene TRBJ1-3, with 9 bases fitting TRBD1. The CDR3 contains 17 residues. The V gene end was trimmed by 0 bases and the J gene end by 3 bases; junction bases not matched to a gene: 9. Germline loops: CDR1 GTSNPN, CDR2 SVGIG (reference sequence).

The rearrangement joins TRBV19 to TRBJ1-5; perhaps TRBD1 as D (5 bases). V shed 6 bases and J shed 2 bases, with 14 bases lying between them. CDR3 length equals 15 residues. Per germline, CDR1 LNHDA and CDR2 SQIVND (reference sequence). CDR3 bases: TGTGCCAGTAGGCCCTTCGGGGGAGGCAATCAGCCCCAGCATTTT. It is translated as CASRPFGGGNQPQHF.

This chain connects TRBV7-2 to TRBJ2-7; 10 bases align to TRBD2. The V gene's germline CDR1 is SGHTA and CDR2 FQGNSA. The V segment lost 0 bases and the J segment 6 bases; nucleotides outside the gene matches: 5. The CDR3 sequence is 15 residues long. The CDR3 spells CASSLAWTSGSEQYF. CDR3 coding DNA: TGTGCCAGCAGCTTAGCGTGGACTAGCGGATCCGAGCAGTACTTC.

This chain connects TRBV28 to TRBJ1-2; 11 nucleotides match TRBD1. Germline lookup yields CDR1 MDHEN and CDR2 SYDVKM. This CDR3 has 14 amino acids. V lost 5 bases to trimming and J lost 8 bases; unmatched junction nucleotides: 7. Here the CDR3 reads CASSPGTGGVGYTF. As DNA, the CDR3 is TGTGCCAGCAGTCCCGGGACAGGGGGTGTCGGCTACACCTTC.

The chain couples TRBV7-3 to TRBJ1-1, with a weak D call TRBD1 (5 bases). V lost 5 bases, J lost 7 bases, and 14 bases lay in between. In germline, CDR1 is SGHTA, CDR2 FQGTGA. The CDR3 consists of 13 residues. CDR3 DNA: TGTGCCAGCAGCACCACCCGGGGGAGTGAAGCTTTCTTT. Protein product: CASSTTRGSEAFF.

V gene TRBV6-1 combines with J gene TRBJ1-5; 12 bases line up with TRBD1. CDR1 is MNHNS and CDR2 is SASEGT in the germline V gene. J lost 6 bases, V lost 3 bases, and 6 bases had no gene match. CDR3 size: 16 residues. In DNA form, the CDR3 reads TGTGCCAGCAGTGACCGGGACAGGGGGCCGAGTCAGCCCCAGCATTTT. It specifies CASSDRDRGPSQPQHF.

The rearrangement uses TRBV18 and TRBJ1-5; TRBD1 matches 7 bases. The length of the CDR3 is 15 residues. Trimming cost V 3 bases and J 4 bases; bases outside gene matches: 6. Germline V gene lookup returns CDR1 KGHSH and CDR2 LQKENI. CDR3 protein: CASSPGQQQNQPQHF. As DNA, the CDR3 is TGTGCCAGCTCACCGGGACAGCAACAAAATCAGCCCCAGCATTTT.

The chain recombines TRBV28 with TRBJ2-7; D remains ambiguous. The CDR3 length is 15 residues. Between the trimmed V and J ends, which lost 5 bases and 3 bases, there was a span of 17 bases. CDR1 is MDHEN, CDR2 SYDVKM, per germline. The CDR3 DNA is TGTGCCAGCAGTCCCACGGTGGCCCCGGGCTACGAGCAGTACTTC. It codes for CASSPTVAPGYEQYF. The whole variable domain, remainder taken from reference TRBV28 and TRBJ2-7, is DVKVTQSSRYLVKRTGEKVFLECVQDMDHENMFWYRQDPGLGLRLIYFSYDVKMKEKGDIPEGYSVSREKKERFSLILESASTNQTSMYLCASSPTVAPGYEQYFGPGTRLTVT.

The chain recombines TRBV28 with TRBJ1-3; D perhaps matches TRBD1 (6 bases). Trimming took off 5 bases at V and 2 bases at J, with 13 bases between the two ends. Germline V gene lookup returns CDR1 MDHEN and CDR2 SYDVKM. The CDR3 sequence is 15 residues long. The CDR3 reads CASSLQGSAGNTIYF. CDR3 DNA: TGTGCCAGCAGTCTCCAGGGGTCGGCTGGAAACACCATATATTTT. The full variable domain, in which reference TRBV28 and TRBJ1-3 provide the parts outside the CDR3, is DVKVTQSSRYLVKRTGEKVFLECVQDMDHENMFWYRQDPGLGLRLIYFSYDVKMKEKGDIPEGYSVSREKKERFSLILESASTNQTSMYLCASSLQGSAGNTIYFGEGSWLTVV.

This chain connects TRBV15 to TRBJ1-4; D might be TRBD1 (6 bases). Germline V gene data show CDR1 as LNHNV and CDR2 as YYDKDF (reference sequence). Trimming left V 5 bases short and J 5 bases short, with 12 bases between. The CDR3 extends over 14 amino acids. CDR3 amino acids: CATSLQGENEKLFF. The CDR3 nucleotides read TGTGCCACCAGCTTACAGGGCGAGAATGAAAAACTGTTTTTT.

The chain combines TRBV4-1 with TRBJ2-5; TRBD2 matches at 8 bases. V dropped 0 bases and J dropped 6; count of bases not matched to a gene: 15. This CDR3 has 18 residues. CDR1 is MGHRA and CDR2 is YSYEKL in the germline V gene. CDR3 DNA sequence: TGCGCCAGCAGCCAAGAGCAGTTAAGCGGGAGCCTTCAAAAGACCCAGTACTTC. This translates into CASSQEQLSGSLQKTQYF.